The 19 T cell receptor beta chains listed next were all sequenced from one sample in a study of tumor-infiltrating lymphocytes in primary liver carcinoma. TCR beta cDNA was reverse-transcribed from roughly 520 ng of total RNA. The reaction used a constant-region primer and ProtoScript II reverse transcriptase. Researchers made the TCR beta libraries by running three nested multiplex PCR rounds with slightly modified ARM-PCR. It was with TRBV1-TRBV30 forward primers and a C-beta reverse primer that the first two PCR rounds were run, at about 9 cycles each. TCRdb analysed the multiplex PCR reads with MiXCR anew, one entry per CDR3 protein. The sample lists approximately 300,000 distinct CDR3 sequences, 55% to 65% occurring once. Blood RNA originated from unsorted whole blood, with germline DNA additionally extracted. Sequencing input: peripheral blood. Source of these receptors: a man aged 40-49 years with primary liver carcinoma and hepatitis B virus infection.

This clonotype was detected ten times or more. The CDR3 nucleotides are TGTGCCAGCAGCTTATTAAGGGGGCGAAACGAGCAGTACTTC. It translates to CASSLLRGRNEQYF. V gene TRBV11-2 combines with J gene TRBJ2-7, with 7 bases aligning to TRBD1. Trimming took 2 bases from V and 5 from J; bases not matched to a gene: 6. The CDR3 extends over 14 amino acids. Germline V lookup: CDR1 SGHAT, CDR2 FQNNGV. The whole variable domain, filled in from reference TRBV11-2 and TRBJ2-7, reads EAGVAQSPRYKIIEKRQSVAFWCNPISGHATLYWYQQILGQGPKLLIQFQNNGVVDDSQLPKDRFSAERLKGVDSTLKIQPAKLEDSAVYLCASSLLRGRNEQYFGPGTRLTVT.

This clonotype was counted at least ten times. The V gene is TRBV30, the J gene TRBJ1-4; D remains ambiguous. Germline lookup yields CDR1 GTSNPN and CDR2 SVGIG (reference sequence). This CDR3 spans 11 amino acids. Trimming shortened V by 1 base and J by 8 bases, and 5 bases separated the two germline ends. CDR3 DNA sequence: TGTGCCTGGAGTGAGAGGGAAAAACTGTTTTTT. Encoded protein: CAWSEREKLFF.

Worth noting for this clonotype: Relative to the germline gene, one junction end is altered; a read error may explain this. The V gene is TRBV29-1, the J gene TRBJ1-5; possibly TRBD1 for D (6 bases). Germline loops: CDR1 SQVTM, CDR2 ANQGSEA. CDR3 size: 14 residues. CDR3 amino acids: CSVSLGPGDQPQHF. Written as DNA, the CDR3 is TGCAGCGTCTCTCTGGGACCAGGGGATCAACCCCAGCATTTT.

V is TRBV11-2 and J is TRBJ2-5; TRBD1 or TRBD2 may be the D gene (5 bases each). Trimming stripped 2 bases from V and 13 bases from J, with 23 bases between. Looked up from germline, CDR1 is SGHAT and CDR2 is FQNNGV. The CDR3 totals 15 residues. CDR3 in DNA: TGTGCCAGCAGCTTAAGCCGACAGAGTGGGGAGACCGTGTACTTC. Its translation is CASSLSRQSGETVYF.

This clonotype was seen just once. The limits of the CDR3 on the DNA are not certain, so only TCRdb's listed CDR3 is given. The J gene is TRBJ1-2, the V gene TRBV29-1. The germline V gene has CDR1 SQVTM and CDR2 ANQGSEA. Ends included, the CDR3 has 14 residues. The CDR3: CSVPVGGARYGCTF.

Note on this clonotype: One base away lies a much larger clone, so this may be a sequencing read error. The chain recombines TRBV6-5 with TRBJ2-1, with 10 bases lining up with TRBD2. The V segment lost 0 bases and the J segment 15 bases; nucleotides outside the gene matches: 8. Per the germline V gene, CDR1 is MNHEY and CDR2 is SVGAGI. The CDR3 is 14 residues long. The CDR3: CASSYSTSGSGRFF. In nucleotides, the CDR3 is TGTGCCAGCAGTTACTCGACTAGCGGGTCGGGGCGGTTCTTC.

Comment on this clonotype: A much larger clone differs by one base, so this may be a read error. This chain uses TRBV11-1 with TRBJ1-3; D ambiguous. Germline V gene data show CDR1 as SGHAT and CDR2 as FQDESV (reference sequence). CDR3 length equals 14 residues. V was shortened by 10 bases and J by 4 bases, with 17 bases between the two germline ends. The CDR3 here is CANARALTGNTIYF. As DNA, the CDR3 is TGTGCCAACGCCCGGGCACTAACCGGAAACACCATATATTTT.

This chain uses TRBV6-5 with TRBJ2-3; perhaps TRBD2 as D (6 bases). The CDR3 runs 16 residues. The germline CDR1 and CDR2 sequences are MNHEY and SVGAGI. Trimming cost V 2 bases and J 2 bases, with 14 bases left between them. In DNA form, the CDR3 reads TGTGCCAGCAGTTACACTAGCCCCCCTCTCACAGATACGCAGTATTTT. Translating gives CASSYTSPPLTDTQYF.

The chain has TRBV30 and TRBJ1-4, with D uncertain. CDR1 is GTSNPN and CDR2 is SVGIG in the germline V gene (reference sequence). This CDR3 has 12 amino acids. With 4 bases removed from V and 7 bases from J, the gap between germline ends came to 10 bases. The CDR3 DNA reads TGTGCCTGGAATAACTGGCCTGAAAAACTGTTTTTT. Translation gives CAWNNWPEKLFF.

Details on this clonotype: Here the CDR3 omits its conserved ending phenylalanine or tryptophan, so a read error is the likely source. The gene calls are TRBV4-3 and TRBJ1-1; D is perhaps TRBD1 (5 bases). Looked up from germline, CDR1 is LGHNA and CDR2 is YSLEER. The length of the CDR3 is 16 residues. V was cut by 6 bases and J by 3 bases, with 20 bases left in between. The CDR3 bases are TGCGCCAGCAGACTCAACACAGGAGTCGGTTACACTGAAGCTTTCGTT. This translates into CASRLNTGVGYTEAFV.

The rearrangement uses TRBV18 and TRBJ2-7, with 8 bases lining up with TRBD2. V was pared by 2 bases and J by 12 bases, with 18 bases of the junction left unmatched. The CDR3 is 16 residues long. CDR1 KGHSH and CDR2 LQKENI come from the germline V gene. The CDR3 DNA sequence: TGTGCCAGCTCACCAAATGGGCGGGCAGCGGGGGCAGTCCTGTACTTC. It codes for CASSPNGRAAGAVLYF.

V is TRBV5-4 and J is TRBJ2-5, with 10 bases matching TRBD2. V trimming: 1 base; J trimming: 5 bases; junction bases outside the gene matches: 5. This CDR3 is built from 15 residues. The V gene's germline CDR1 is SGHNT and CDR2 YYREEE (reference sequence). The chain's CDR3 is CASSLRTGLAETQYF. The CDR3 coding sequence is TGTGCCAGCAGCTTGCGGACGGGACTAGCGGAGACCCAGTACTTC.

Notes on this clonotype: At one end, the junction sequence differs from germline, possibly due to a read error. J is TRBJ1-5 and V is TRBV28, with 9 bases lining up with TRBD1. Per germline, CDR1 MDHEN and CDR2 SYDVKM. The CDR3 covers 15 residues. In DNA form, the CDR3 reads TGTGCCAGCGGGACACAGGGGGCGGGCAATCAGCTCCAGCATTTT. It codes for CASGTQGAGNQLQHF.

As for this clonotype: This clone may be a read error of a much larger clone one base away. The chain employs TRBV29-1 and TRBJ2-1; D gene ambiguous. This CDR3 is 15 amino acids long. Per germline, CDR1 SQVTM and CDR2 ANQGSEA. The CDR3 nucleotides are TGCAGCGTTGAAGAAATGGCATACCCGGGCAATGGGCAGTTCTTC. Protein sequence: CSVEEMAYPGNGQFF.

With respect to this clonotype: The DNA is omitted, as the CDR3 cannot be located on it reliably, and the CDR3 follows TCRdb's listing. V gene TRBV11-2 combines with J gene TRBJ1-2; the table's TRBD1 call for D was not verified on the DNA. The CDR3 spans 16 amino acids, including both terminal residues. Germline assignment: CDR1 SGHAT and CDR2 FQNNGV. CDR3: CTSSFAGGAYPFGYTF.

Only a few counts were recorded for this clonotype. Its ends do not fully match the called genes, so a read error is possible. This chain joins TRBV2 and TRBJ1-5; D ambiguous. The CDR3 is 13 amino acids. Germline CDR1 reads SNHLY; CDR2 reads FYNNEI. In DNA form, the CDR3 reads TGTGCCAGCAGTGAAGCCGTACGTGGGCCCCAACATTTT. It codes for CASSEAVRGPQHF.

CDR3 loop: CASPELAGNAQYF. DNA for the CDR3: TGTGCCAGCCCAGAACTAGCGGGAAATGCGCAGTATTTT. The J gene is TRBJ2-3, the V gene TRBV2, with TRBD2 matching over 10 bases. With 8 bases clipped from V and 10 bases from J, the junction kept 9 bases outside the gene matches. Germline CDR1 reads SNHLY; CDR2 reads FYNNEI. This CDR3 is 13 amino acids long.

In the case of this clonotype: Because the CDR3 is missing its conserved closing phenylalanine or tryptophan, this is likely a read error. This chain links TRBV20-1 with TRBJ2-7; 9 positions agree with TRBD1. V lost 6 bases, J lost 5 bases, and 5 bases stayed unmatched. Germline V gene sequence: CDR1 DFQATT, CDR2 SNEGSKA (reference sequence). CDR3 length: 12 amino acids. The CDR3 here is CSAPRQGDEQYL. The CDR3 nucleotides read TGCAGTGCCCCTCGACAGGGGGACGAGCAGTACCTC.

The chain carries TRBV5-4 and TRBJ2-2, with D unresolved. Trimming pared 4 bases from V and 4 bases from J, leaving 14 bases between. The CDR3 totals 15 residues. CDR1 is SGHNT and CDR2 is YYREEE in the germline V gene (reference sequence). This chain's CDR3 is CASSPEQFATGELFF. CDR3 nucleotide sequence: TGTGCCAGCAGCCCGGAGCAGTTCGCCACCGGGGAGCTGTTTTTT.